These 7 T cell receptor beta chains originate from one sample sequenced in a study of T-cell memory formation after mild COVID-19. Each CDR3 protein is one row after TCRdb ran MiXCR on the 5' RACE reads. The sample lists some 490,000 distinct CDR3 sequences, 18% seen once, with 9% to 15% in the top ten. The sequenced material came from PBMCs or a T cell subset sorted from them (not recorded which). All receptors derive from an adult woman who had mild COVID-19 (a few samples of this study predate the infection). Cell type and time point are not known.

The rearrangement links TRBV27 to TRBJ2-4, with TRBD2 identical over 11 bases. There are 17 residues in the CDR3. V was clipped by 6 bases and J by 5 bases; unmatched bases: 12. Germline lookup yields CDR1 MNHEY and CDR2 SMNVEV (reference sequence). The CDR3 is CASSPTRTSGSQNIQYF. CDR3 in DNA: TGTGCCAGCAGCCCCACCCGGACTAGCGGGTCTCAAAACATTCAGTACTTC.

In this sample, this clonotype turned up a few times. The rearrangement joins TRBV7-9 to TRBJ2-1; 7 nucleotides match TRBD1. V gave up 5 bases and J gave up 6 bases; unmatched junction bases: 28. The CDR3 loop spans 21 amino acids. Per the germline V gene, CDR1 is SEHNR and CDR2 is FQNEAQ (reference sequence). This chain's CDR3 is CASSAYPGQTKYYNVRNEQFF. DNA of the CDR3: TGTGCCAGCAGCGCATACCCGGGACAGACTAAATATTACAATGTCCGCAATGAGCAGTTCTTC.

This rearrangement joins TRBV15 to TRBJ2-5, with 7 bases identical to TRBD1. The CDR3 runs to 15 residues. V lost 0 bases and J lost 5; bases outside the gene matches: 6. Germline V lookup: CDR1 LNHNV, CDR2 YYDKDF (reference sequence). The CDR3 sequence is CATSRDTGDVETQYF. DNA for the CDR3: TGTGCCACCAGCAGAGATACAGGGGATGTGGAGACCCAGTACTTC.

This clonotype was seen a handful of times. The chain couples TRBV4-2 to TRBJ2-7; D tentatively fits TRBD1 or TRBD2 (5 bases each). The V end lost 4 bases, the J end lost 6 bases, and 19 bases lay between the germline ends. Germline V gene sequence: CDR1 LGHNA, CDR2 YNFKEQ. This CDR3 has 15 residues. CDR3 region: CASSPRQLASTEQYF. Written as DNA, the CDR3 is TGTGCCAGCAGCCCCCGACAGCTAGCAAGTACCGAGCAGTACTTC.

The chain links TRBV6-2 or TRBV6-3 to TRBJ2-3; D remains ambiguous. V was clipped by 4 bases and J by 2 bases, with 7 bases between them. CDR1 MNHEY and CDR2 SVGEGT come from the germline V gene. The length of the CDR3 is 13 residues. The CDR3 nucleotides are TGTGCCAGCAGTTTCACTCTCACAGATACGCAGTATTTT. Residues: CASSFTLTDTQYF.

This sequence joins TRBV6-5 and TRBJ2-7; D is perhaps TRBD1 (6 bases). Per the germline V gene, CDR1 is MNHEY and CDR2 is SVGAGI. The CDR3 extends over 14 amino acids. V lost 8 bases, J lost 0 bases, and 14 bases lay in between. The CDR3, as DNA: TGTGCCAGCGGTTTGGACAGAAGCTCCTACGAGCAGTACTTC. It encodes CASGLDRSSYEQYF.

The chain couples TRBV10-3 to TRBJ2-3; 10 bases match TRBD2. The trim removed 10 bases at V and 0 bases at J, leaving 10 bases unmatched. Germline CDR1 is ENHRY and CDR2 is SYGVKD. The CDR3 totals 16 residues. For the CDR3, the DNA is TGTGCCACCACAGAGCGGGGGGGCTCTAGCACAGATACGCAGTATTTT. Translated, it gives CATTERGGSSTDTQYF.